The rows below give T cell receptor beta chains drawn from one sample of a study of cytomegalovirus exposure and HLA in healthy donors. Profiled with immunoSEQ multiplex PCR; TCRdb holds only in-frame clones, not every one. The table includes around 190,000 clones, around 83% detected once. The material sequenced was PBMCs. These receptor sequences come from a girl aged 2 to 10 in good health and CMV-seropositive. CDR3s include the opening cysteine and the closing phenylalanine or tryptophan. D genes are given only for firm matches. Some rows have no size entry. The others give once, few or many, or a class for an expanded clone.

CASSPGQFLTNEQFF TGTGCCAGCAGTCCCGGTCAATTCCTTACCAATGAGCAGTTCTTC TRBV2 . TRBJ2-1 .
CASSVTGGTTNEKLFF TGTGCCAGCAGTGTGACAGGGGGGACAACTAATGAAAAACTGTTTTTT TRBV25-1 TRBD1 TRBJ1-4 .
CASSNPSGSFYEQYF TGTGCCAGCAGCAACCCTAGCGGGAGCTTTTACGAGCAGTACTTC TRBV7-2 TRBD2 TRBJ2-7 .
CASSLDYSGEQYF TGTGCCAGCAGCTTGGACTACTCGGGGGAGCAGTACTTC TRBV7-2 . TRBJ2-7 .
CASSPGLYNEQFF TGTGCCAGCAGTCCAGGGTTGTACAATGAGCAGTTCTTC TRBV2 . TRBJ2-1 .
CASSQVGLAGELFF TGCGCCAGCAGCCAAGTGGGACTAGCGGGAGAGCTGTTTTTT TRBV4-1 TRBD2 TRBJ2-2 .
CASSQDRSSSYEQYF TGTGCCAGCAGCCAGGATAGGTCCAGCTCCTACGAGCAGTACTTC TRBV5-6 . TRBJ2-7 few
CASSPEDRGFYEQFF TGTGCCAGCTCACCGGAGGACAGGGGTTTCTATGAGCAGTTCTTC TRBV18 TRBD1 TRBJ2-1 once
CATSRLAGGGEQFF TGTGCCACCAGCAGACTAGCGGGGGGTGGTGAGCAGTTCTTC TRBV15 TRBD2 TRBJ2-1 .
CASSPGRVFF TGTGCCAGCAGCCCAGGGAGGGTTTTCTTT TRBV2 . TRBJ1-1 few
CASSTSGGNGDTQYF TGTGCCAGTAGTACGTCAGGGGGAAACGGGGATACGCAGTATTTT TRBV19 TRBD1 TRBJ2-3 once
CASRSPPGEKLFF TGTGCCAGCAGATCCCCCCCGGGTGAAAAACTGTTTTTT TRBV27 . TRBJ1-4 .
CASSPPWAMNTEAFF TGTGCCAGCAGCCCCCCCTGGGCGATGAACACTGAAGCTTTCTTT TRBV11-1 . TRBJ1-1 .
CASSDSARGTEAFF TGTGCCAGCAGTGACAGCGCCCGAGGCACTGAAGCTTTCTTT TRBV6-1 . TRBJ1-1 .
CASSTQTGHTGELFF TGTGCCAGTAGTACCCAGACAGGGCACACCGGGGAGCTGTTTTTT TRBV19 TRBD1 TRBJ2-2 .
CAWTYFRVGEQFF TGTGCCTGGACTTACTTCAGGGTTGGTGAGCAGTTCTTC TRBV30 . TRBJ2-1 once
CASSTGQNTEAFF TGTGCCAGCAGCACGGGACAAAACACTGAAGCTTTCTTT TRBV6-6 . TRBJ1-1 few
CASSLSQGGYTF TGTGCCAGCAGCTTGTCGCAGGGAGGCTACACCTTC TRBV5-4 . TRBJ1-2 .
CATLSGQGFSAEQYF TGTGCCACCCTTTCCGGACAGGGGTTTTCTGCCGAGCAGTACTTC TRBV6-5 TRBD1 TRBJ2-7 .
CASSQGTAGGYEQYF TGTGCCAGCAGCCAAGGGACAGCGGGGGGCTACGAGCAGTACTTC TRBV14 TRBD2 TRBJ2-7 .
CASSLSTGQDHKNIQYF TGTGCCAGCAGTCTATCGACGGGACAGGACCACAAAAACATTCAGTACTTC TRBV27 TRBD1 TRBJ2-4 .
CATSRDPTGTNTIYF TGTGCCACCAGCAGAGATCCGACAGGGACGAACACCATATATTTT TRBV15 TRBD1 TRBJ1-3 .
CASSLDTPTGGYTF TGTGCCAGCAGCTTAGACACCCCGACGGGAGGCTACACCTTC TRBV11-1 . TRBJ1-2 .
CASSLAGVNTYNSPLHF TGTGCCAGCAGCTTGGCGGGGGTAAATACCTATAATTCACCCCTCCACTTT TRBV5-4 . TRBJ1-6 .
CASAEQGTTNEKLFF TGTGCCAGCGCAGAACAGGGAACGACTAATGAAAAACTGTTTTTT TRBV18 . TRBJ1-4 .
CASSPTGDSYEQYF TGCGCCAGCAGCCCCACGGGGGATTCCTACGAGCAGTACTTC TRBV5-1 . TRBJ2-7 .
CASRGGWTGITEAFF TGTGCCAGCAGGGGCGGGTGGACAGGGATCACTGAAGCTTTCTTT TRBV28 TRBD1 TRBJ1-1 .
CASRTGGDGTEAFF TGTGCCAGCAGGACAGGGGGCGATGGAACTGAAGCTTTCTTT TRBV4-2 TRBD1 TRBJ1-1 .
CASSLTGTVRTDTQYF TGCGCCAGCAGCTTGACGGGAACGGTCCGCACAGATACGCAGTATTTT TRBV5-1 . TRBJ2-3 .
CASSLGARDRYNYGYTF TGTGCCAGCAGCTTGGGGGCCAGGGACAGATATAACTATGGCTACACCTTC TRBV5-6 TRBD1 TRBJ1-2 .
CAWAGQAEAFF TGTGCCTGGGCCGGACAGGCAGAAGCTTTCTTT TRBV30 TRBD1 TRBJ1-1 .
CASSLPKQGTLRVYEQYF TGTGCCAGCAGCTTGCCAAAACAGGGGACTCTCCGGGTCTACGAGCAGTACTTC TRBV5-6 . TRBJ2-7 once
CASTGQGLGETQYF TGCGCCAGCACCGGACAGGGGTTGGGGGAGACCCAGTACTTC TRBV5-1 TRBD1 TRBJ2-5 .
CASSFSQVITEAFF TGTGCCAGCAGCTTCTCACAGGTAATCACTGAAGCTTTCTTT TRBV11-2 . TRBJ1-1 .
CASSPRGTYYGYTF TGTGCCAGCAGCCCACGGGGGACCTACTATGGCTACACCTTC TRBV7-8 . TRBJ1-2 .
CASSHRQGVGHNQPQHF TGTGCCAGCAGTCATAGACAGGGGGTGGGTCACAATCAGCCCCAGCATTTT TRBV28 TRBD1 TRBJ1-5 .
CASSPGDSLNSPLHF TGCGCCAGCAGCCCAGGGGACAGTCTTAATTCACCCCTCCACTTT TRBV5-1 TRBD1 TRBJ1-6 .
CASSVDSGTAVFETQYF TGTGCCAGCAGTGTCGATAGCGGGACTGCCGTTTTTGAGACCCAGTACTTC TRBV2 TRBD2 TRBJ2-5 .
CSGLRQGREQYF TGCAGCGGTCTAAGACAGGGTCGAGAGCAGTACTTC TRBV29-1 TRBD1 TRBJ2-7 .
CATGFGLAGGLNTDTQYF TGTGCCACCGGATTCGGACTAGCGGGGGGGCTTAACACAGATACGCAGTATTTT TRBV25-1 TRBD2 TRBJ2-3 .
CASSYGTPANYGYTF TGTGCCAGCAGCTACGGGACACCAGCTAACTATGGCTACACCTTC TRBV7-3 . TRBJ1-2 few
CASSQPGQTHQPQHF TGCGCCAGCAGCCAACCGGGACAGACACATCAGCCCCAGCATTTT TRBV4-1 TRBD1 TRBJ1-5 few
CASSSPPGSGANVLTF TGCGCCAGCAGCTCGCCTCCCGGCTCTGGGGCCAACGTCCTGACTTTC TRBV5-1 . TRBJ2-6 .
CASSEVATEQYF TGTGCCAGCAGTGAAGTAGCGACCGAGCAGTACTTC TRBV6-1 . TRBJ2-7 .
CASSLGRVRGSPLHF TGTGCCAGCAGCTTAGGCCGGGTTCGTGGTTCACCCCTCCACTTT TRBV7-9 . TRBJ1-6 .
CASSRGTLQGRSPDEAFF TGCGCCAGCAGCCGGGGGACCTTACAGGGGCGGTCTCCAGATGAAGCTTTCTTT TRBV4-1 TRBD1 TRBJ1-1 few
CARWTKAFF TGCGCCAGATGGACAAAAGCTTTCTTT TRBV5-1 . TRBJ1-1 few
CASSLDLGAGNTIYF TGCGCCAGCAGCTTGGACCTCGGGGCTGGAAACACCATATATTTT TRBV5-1 . TRBJ1-3 .